This TCR beta chain comes out of a study of blood T cell repertoires in COVID-19. The CDR3 has 16 residues. Germline trimming cut 7 bases from V and 4 bases from J; bases unmatched to any gene: 11. Per germline, CDR1 SNHLY and CDR2 FYNNEI. The data were produced by immunoSEQ multiplex PCR, yet TCRdb's version contains in-frame clones alone and is incomplete. The repertoire includes 50,000 to 65,000 clones, 88% of them detected once, and roughly 3.5% sits in the top ten. The source of this sequence is a middle-aged man with active COVID-19. The sample was peripheral blood. The chain combines TRBV2 with TRBJ2-5; 11 nucleotides align to TRBD2. The CDR3 here is CASKANIAGGRETQYF. The CDR3 coding sequence is TGTGCCAGCAAAGCGAACATAGCGGGGGGGCGAGAGACCCAGTACTTC.